This T cell receptor (beta chain) was recorded in a study of human T cells and chemical hapten exposure. This clonotype was seen more than once but under ten times. Time point of the sample: pre-sensitization, week 0. Treatment given: therapeutic diphenylcyclopropenone sensitization with weekly scalp DPC. Each CDR3 protein is one row after TCRdb ran MiXCR on the RACE reads. The sample records 200,000 to 300,000 distinct CDR3 sequences, about 8.6% being singletons. The V and J ends lost 5 bases and 9 bases respectively, with 20 bases between them. This CDR3 has 15 residues. Germline V gene lookup returns CDR1 MNHEY and CDR2 SVGEGT.

The V gene is TRBV6-2 or TRBV6-3, the J gene TRBJ2-1; the D is unclear. This receptor was obtained from a woman in her forties with alopecia areata. Some clones in this sample may be carry-over from other donors' samples. The sequencing used whole blood, collected in connection with sensitization to the hapten diphenylcyclopropenone (DPC). The CDR3 nucleotides read TGTGCCAGCAGTCAAAGACTCGTACCCCCCGGTGAGCAGTTCTTC. Translation gives CASSQRLVPPGEQFF.